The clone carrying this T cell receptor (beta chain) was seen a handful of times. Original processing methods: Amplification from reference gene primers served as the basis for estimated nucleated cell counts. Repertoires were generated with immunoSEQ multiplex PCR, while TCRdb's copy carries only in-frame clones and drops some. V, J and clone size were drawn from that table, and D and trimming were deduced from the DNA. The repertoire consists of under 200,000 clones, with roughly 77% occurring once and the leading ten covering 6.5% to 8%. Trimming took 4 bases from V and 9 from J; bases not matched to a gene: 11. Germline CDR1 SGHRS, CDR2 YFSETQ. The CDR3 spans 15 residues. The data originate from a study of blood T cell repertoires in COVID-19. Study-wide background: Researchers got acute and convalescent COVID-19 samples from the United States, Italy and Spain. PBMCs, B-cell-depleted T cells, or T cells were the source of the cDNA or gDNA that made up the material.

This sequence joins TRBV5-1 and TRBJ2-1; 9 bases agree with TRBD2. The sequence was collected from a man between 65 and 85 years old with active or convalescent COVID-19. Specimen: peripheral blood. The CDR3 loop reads CASSPVAGGQVEQFF. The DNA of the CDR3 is TGCGCCAGCAGCCCGGTCGCGGGAGGGCAGGTTGAGCAGTTCTTC. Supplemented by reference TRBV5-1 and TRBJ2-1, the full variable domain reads KAGVTQTPRYLIKTRGQQVTLSCSPISGHRSVSWYQQTPGQGLQFLFEYFSETQRNKGNFPGRFSGRQFSNSRSEMNVSTLELGDSALYLCASSPVAGGQVEQFFGPGTRLTVL.